This T cell receptor beta chain was profiled in a study of blood T cell repertoires in COVID-19 (dated by TCRdb to 2020 to 2022). In terms of the full investigation: Collaborator samples came from the United States, Italy and Spain and covered acute and convalescent phases of COVID-19. The prospective study material was composed of cDNA or gDNA derived from T cells, B-cell-depleted T cells, or PBMCs. The samples were drawn from two sources: the first 160 participants of the ongoing ImmuneRACE study, and 1,254 subjects contributed by 6 global collaborators. The repertoires were released in a freely available public database meant as a resource for research on the immune response to SARS-CoV-2. Where available, HLA class I and class II types were taken from metadata supplied by the sample provider and were not determined by assay-based typing. Subjects who had been exposed to COVID-19, were actively infected with it, or had recovered from it provided the deeply sampled blood TCRbeta repertoires that made up the dataset. Sample metadata almost always included a de-identified subject ID, COVID-19 status, age in years and sex.

Whole blood was collected in K2EDTA tubes by collaborating institutions according to the institutions' own protocols. For TCRbeta analysis, collaborator samples were shipped as frozen whole blood, as isolated PBMCs, or as DNA extracted from either sample type. TCRbeta CDR3 regions were amplified from genomic DNA using the immunoSEQ Assay, a bias-controlled multiplex PCR. The authors' pipeline ran thus. Nucleated cell counts per sample were estimated from amplification of reference gene primers within the assay. Sequence reads were collapsed and filtered to measure the absolute abundance of every unique TCRbeta CDR3 rearrangement. For each sample, productive Simpson clonality was calculated as the square root of Simpson's diversity index across productive rearrangements. TCRdb took this table from immuneACCESS and kept in-frame rearrangements with V and J called. Such tables lack part of the clones; where checked against another copy, unresolved V genes explain under half of the gap, and the rest is unexplained. That table gives V, J and clone size, and the DNA gave D and trimming. The sample records roughly 80,000 clones, about 72% of which are singletons. The ten largest clones represent 16% of the sample.

The CDR3 runs 15 amino acids, cysteine and phenylalanine included. Of all the DNA, just the CDR3 is kept, 45 bases in frame from base 1. From a lookup of the germline V gene (reference sequence), CDR1 and CDR2 are LNHDA and SQIVND. V sheds 5 bases and J sheds 7 bases, leaving 17 bases between their ends. Results and caveats for the whole study, not just this receptor: The quantity of clinical and demographic metadata differed by source and by participant and was supplied without curation.

This clone was counted a few times. This receptor's antigen is unknown. Within one base of it there is no much larger clone, and no base qualities were kept. This TCR came from a man between 65 and 85 years old with active or convalescent COVID-19. Sequenced sample: peripheral blood. Here the chain combines TRBV19 and TRBJ1-4, with TRBD1 perhaps the D gene, on 6 matching bases. The DNA sequence is given as TGTGCCAGTAGTGCCGGGGGGCGGACCGGTGAAAAACTGTTTTTT. This encodes CASSAGGRTGEKLFF.